These 7 T cell receptor beta chains were all obtained from the same sample, sequenced in a study of T cells in Graves' hyperthyroidism and ophthalmopathy. TCR beta CDR3 region amplification was performed from RNA transcripts. The HTBI primer set was used in a first-round RT-PCR of the TCR CDR3. Each CDR3 protein gets one entry after TCRdb re-called the multiplex PCR reads with MiXCR. The data show 600,000 or so distinct CDR3 sequences, roughly 14% seen once. Sequenced sample: blood. The receptors shown here come from a woman aged 50 to 65 with Graves' ophthalmopathy.

The chain combines TRBV18 with TRBJ2-2; 10 bases agree with TRBD2. The V and J ends lost 1 base and 0 bases, in that order; junction bases with no gene match: 8. The V gene's germline CDR1 is KGHSH and CDR2 LQKENI. The CDR3 runs 19 residues. The CDR3 loop is CASSPRILAGAANTGELFF. In DNA, the CDR3 is TGTGCCAGCTCACCACGGATCCTAGCGGGAGCCGCGAACACCGGGGAGCTGTTTTTT. Together with reference TRBV18 and TRBJ2-2, the CDR3 gives the full variable domain: NAGVMQNPRHLVRRRGQEARLRCSPMKGHSHVYWYRQLPEEGLKFMVYLQKENIIDESGMPKERFSAEFPKEGPSILRIQQVVRGDSAAYFCASSPRILAGAANTGELFFGEGSRLTVL.

The chain couples TRBV25-1 to TRBJ2-7; perhaps TRBD2 as D (5 bases). V was cut by 4 bases and J by 6 bases, with 19 bases left in between. Per the germline V gene, CDR1 is MGHDK and CDR2 is SYGVNS. The CDR3 totals 15 residues. The chain's CDR3 is CASSAPRVGWGEQYF. Written as DNA, the CDR3 is TGTGCCAGCAGTGCCCCGCGGGTAGGGTGGGGCGAGCAGTACTTC.

This clonotype was seen ten or more times. The chain has TRBV20-1 and TRBJ2-5; tentatively, D is TRBD1 (5 bases). CDR3 length: 14 amino acids. Trimming took 5 bases from V and 1 from J, leaving 14 bases between them. Germline V gene lookup returns CDR1 DFQATT and CDR2 SNEGSKA (reference sequence). In DNA form, the CDR3 reads TGCAGTGCTGACGGTGGGGCAGTCCAAGAGACCCAGTACTTC. It codes for CSADGGAVQETQYF.

This clonotype occurred many times. This chain uses TRBV27 with TRBJ2-3, with a tentative D call TRBD1 (6 bases). Germline CDR1 and CDR2: MNHEY and SMNVEV (reference sequence). The CDR3 is 12 amino acids. The V gene lost 8 bases and the J gene lost 9 bases, with 15 bases spanning the gap. CDR3 sequence: CASQRTGSTQYF. The CDR3 DNA is TGTGCCAGCCAACGCACAGGGTCAACGCAGTATTTT.

The chain links TRBV7-9 to TRBJ2-1; the match to TRBD2 covers 14 bases. Germline V gives CDR1 SEHNR, CDR2 FQNEAQ (reference sequence). CDR3 length equals 21 residues. Trimming removed 6 bases from V and 0 bases from J; junction bases left unmatched: 16. CDR3 residues: CASRSSIRTSGRRGSYNEQFF. The CDR3 DNA sequence: TGTGCCAGCAGAAGCAGCATTCGGACTAGCGGGAGGCGGGGCTCCTACAATGAGCAGTTCTTC.

The V call is TRBV19, the J call TRBJ2-7, with D perhaps TRBD1 (6 bases). CDR3 length: 14 amino acids. The ends were cut back, 1 base at V and 6 bases at J, with 13 bases in the middle. Germline CDR1 and CDR2: LNHDA and SQIVND (reference sequence). The CDR3 spells CASSIGGPTLEQYF. The CDR3 DNA reads TGTGCCAGTAGTATAGGGGGGCCCACTCTCGAGCAGTACTTC.

The chain combines TRBV6-6 with TRBJ2-7; no reliable D call. Germline V gives CDR1 MNHNY, CDR2 SVGAGI (reference sequence). Between the trimmed V and J ends, which lost 2 bases and 2 bases, there was a span of 13 bases. CDR3 size: 15 residues. CDR3 region: CASSYRADHPYEQYF. The CDR3 DNA sequence: TGTGCCAGCAGTTACCGGGCAGACCATCCCTACGAGCAGTACTTC.